This TCR beta chain was identified during a study of blood T cells in healthy people across ages. Study-wide context: Roughly one uniquely barcoded beta molecule per two T cells was captured.

A remark on this clonotype: Its target is unknown.

Alongside a J-beta primer mix, a sample-barcoded 5' primer served in a second PCR lasting about 7 to 12 cycles. TCRdb fed the 5' RACE reads into MiXCR, producing one record per CDR3 protein. The table has about 1.6 million distinct CDR3 sequences, 30% to 35% seen once; the top ten hold roughly 10%. Study findings and constraints: Older individuals had lower TCR beta diversity per million T cells (the decline was roughly linear).

The CDR3 spans 13 residues. CDR1 SEHNR and CDR2 FQNEAQ come from the germline V gene (reference sequence). V dropped 4 bases and J dropped 5 bases, with 10 bases sitting between them. The source of this sequence is a woman aged 25 to 39 in good health. The material sequenced was blood. The chain has TRBV7-9 and TRBJ2-3; the D is unclear. The CDR3 nucleotides read TGTGCCAGCAGCTCATCAGATATAGATACGCAGTATTTT. This encodes CASSSSDIDTQYF.